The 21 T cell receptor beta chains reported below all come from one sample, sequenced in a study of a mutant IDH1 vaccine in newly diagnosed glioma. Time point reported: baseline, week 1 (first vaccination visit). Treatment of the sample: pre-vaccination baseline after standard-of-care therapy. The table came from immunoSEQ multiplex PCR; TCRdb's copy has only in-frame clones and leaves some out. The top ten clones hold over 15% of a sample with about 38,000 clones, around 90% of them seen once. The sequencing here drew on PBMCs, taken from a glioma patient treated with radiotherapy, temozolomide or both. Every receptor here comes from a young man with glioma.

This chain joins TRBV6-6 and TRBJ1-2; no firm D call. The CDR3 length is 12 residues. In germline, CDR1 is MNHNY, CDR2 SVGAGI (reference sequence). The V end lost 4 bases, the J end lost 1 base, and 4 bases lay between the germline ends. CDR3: CASSFINYGYTF. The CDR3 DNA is TGTGCCAGCAGTTTCATTAACTATGGCTACACCTTC.

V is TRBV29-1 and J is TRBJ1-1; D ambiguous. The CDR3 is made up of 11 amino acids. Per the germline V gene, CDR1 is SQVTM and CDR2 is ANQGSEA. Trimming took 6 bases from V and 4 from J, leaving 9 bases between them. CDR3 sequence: CSVHSVTEAFF. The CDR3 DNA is TGCAGCGTCCACAGTGTCACTGAAGCTTTCTTT.

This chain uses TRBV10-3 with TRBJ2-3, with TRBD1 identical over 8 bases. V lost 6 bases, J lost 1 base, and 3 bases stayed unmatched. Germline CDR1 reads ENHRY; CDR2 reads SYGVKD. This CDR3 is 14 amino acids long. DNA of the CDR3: TGTGCCATCAGCCCGGGACAGGGCACAGATACGCAGTATTTT. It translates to CAISPGQGTDTQYF.

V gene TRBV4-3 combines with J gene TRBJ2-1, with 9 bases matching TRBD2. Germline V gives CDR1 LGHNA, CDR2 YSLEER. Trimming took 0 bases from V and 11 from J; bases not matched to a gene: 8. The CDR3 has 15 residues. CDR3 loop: CASSQETALAGQQFF. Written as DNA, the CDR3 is TGCGCCAGCAGCCAAGAAACGGCACTAGCGGGCCAGCAGTTCTTC.

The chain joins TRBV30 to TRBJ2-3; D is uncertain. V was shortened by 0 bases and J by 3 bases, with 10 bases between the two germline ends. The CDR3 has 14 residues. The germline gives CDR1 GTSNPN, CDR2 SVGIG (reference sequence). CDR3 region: CAWSVLGKTDTQYF. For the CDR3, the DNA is TGTGCCTGGAGTGTACTGGGGAAGACAGATACGCAGTATTTT.

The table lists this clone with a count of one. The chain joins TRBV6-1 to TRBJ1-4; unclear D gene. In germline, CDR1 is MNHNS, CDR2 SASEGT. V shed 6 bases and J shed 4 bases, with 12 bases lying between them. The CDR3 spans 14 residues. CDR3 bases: TGTGCCAGCAGCTCCGGGTTCGGTAATGAAAAACTGTTTTTT. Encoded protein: CASSSGFGNEKLFF.

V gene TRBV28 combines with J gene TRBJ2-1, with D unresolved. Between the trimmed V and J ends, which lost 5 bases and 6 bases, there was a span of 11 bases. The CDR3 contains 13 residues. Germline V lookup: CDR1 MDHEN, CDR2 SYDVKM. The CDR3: CASSRNSVNEQFF. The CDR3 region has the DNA TGTGCCAGCAGTCGGAACAGCGTCAATGAGCAGTTCTTC.

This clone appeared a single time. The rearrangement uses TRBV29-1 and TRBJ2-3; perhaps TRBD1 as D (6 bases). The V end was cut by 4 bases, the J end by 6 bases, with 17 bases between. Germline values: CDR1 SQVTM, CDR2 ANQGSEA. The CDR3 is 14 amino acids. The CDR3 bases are TGCAGCGTTGCTCAGGGGAATGGCGGGGATACGCAGTATTTT. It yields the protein CSVAQGNGGDTQYF.

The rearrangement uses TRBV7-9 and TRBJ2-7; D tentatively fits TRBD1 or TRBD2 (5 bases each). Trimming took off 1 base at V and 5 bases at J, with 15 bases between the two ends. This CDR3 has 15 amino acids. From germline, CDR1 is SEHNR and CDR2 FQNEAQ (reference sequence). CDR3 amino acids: CASSLGARVRDEQYF. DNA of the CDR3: TGTGCCAGCAGCTTAGGGGCCAGGGTGCGGGACGAGCAGTACTTC.

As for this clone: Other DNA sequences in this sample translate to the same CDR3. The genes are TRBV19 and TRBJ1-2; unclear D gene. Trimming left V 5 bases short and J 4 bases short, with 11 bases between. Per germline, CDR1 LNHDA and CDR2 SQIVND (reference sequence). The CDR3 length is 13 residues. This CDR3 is CASSPAGPYGYTF. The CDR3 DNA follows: TGTGCCAGTAGTCCAGCAGGTCCCTATGGCTACACCTTC.

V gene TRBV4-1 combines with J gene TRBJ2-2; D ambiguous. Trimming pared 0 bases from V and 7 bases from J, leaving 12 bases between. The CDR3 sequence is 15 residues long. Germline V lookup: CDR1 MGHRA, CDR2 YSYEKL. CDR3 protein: CASSQEESLGGELFF. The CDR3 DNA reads TGCGCCAGCAGCCAAGAGGAGTCCTTAGGCGGGGAGCTGTTTTTT.

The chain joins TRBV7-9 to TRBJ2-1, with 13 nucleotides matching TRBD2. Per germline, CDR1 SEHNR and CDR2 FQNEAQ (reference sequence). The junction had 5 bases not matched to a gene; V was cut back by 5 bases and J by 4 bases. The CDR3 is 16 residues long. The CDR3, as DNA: TGTGCCAGCAGCCCACGGACTAGCGGGAGTTACAATGAGCAGTTCTTC. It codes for CASSPRTSGSYNEQFF.

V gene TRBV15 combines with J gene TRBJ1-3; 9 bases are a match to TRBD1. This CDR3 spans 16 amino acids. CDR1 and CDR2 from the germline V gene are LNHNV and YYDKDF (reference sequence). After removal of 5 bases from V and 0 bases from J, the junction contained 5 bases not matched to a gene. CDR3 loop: CATSPDRGISGNTIYF. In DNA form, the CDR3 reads TGTGCCACCAGCCCCGACAGGGGGATCTCTGGAAACACCATATATTTT.

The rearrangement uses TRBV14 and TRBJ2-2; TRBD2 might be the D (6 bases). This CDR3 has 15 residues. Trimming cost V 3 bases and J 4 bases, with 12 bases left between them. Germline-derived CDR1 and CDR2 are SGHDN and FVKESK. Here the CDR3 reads CASSQEGLGTGELFF. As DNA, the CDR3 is TGTGCCAGCAGCCAGGAGGGCCTAGGCACCGGGGAGCTGTTTTTT.

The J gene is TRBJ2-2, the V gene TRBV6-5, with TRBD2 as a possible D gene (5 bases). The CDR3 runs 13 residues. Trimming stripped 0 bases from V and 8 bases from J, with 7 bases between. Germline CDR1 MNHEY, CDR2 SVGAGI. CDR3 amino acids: CASSYSRAGELFF. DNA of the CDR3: TGTGCCAGCAGTTACTCGCGGGCTGGGGAGCTGTTTTTT.

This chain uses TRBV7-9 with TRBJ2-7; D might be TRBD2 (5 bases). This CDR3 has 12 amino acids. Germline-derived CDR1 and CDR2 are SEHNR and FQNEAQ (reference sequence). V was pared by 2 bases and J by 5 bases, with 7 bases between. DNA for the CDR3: TGTGCCAGCAGCTTAACCGGGGACGAGCAGTACTTC. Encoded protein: CASSLTGDEQYF. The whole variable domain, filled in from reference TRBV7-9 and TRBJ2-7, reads DTGVSQNPRHKITKRGQNVTFRCDPISEHNRLYWYRQTLGQGPEFLTYFQNEAQLEKSRLLSDRFSAERPKGSFSTLEIQRTEQGDSAMYLCASSLTGDEQYFGPGTRLTVT.

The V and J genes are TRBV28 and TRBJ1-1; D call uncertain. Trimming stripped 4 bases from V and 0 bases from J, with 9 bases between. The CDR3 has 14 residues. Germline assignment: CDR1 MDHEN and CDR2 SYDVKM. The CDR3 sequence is CASSSNIMNTEAFF. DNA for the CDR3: TGTGCCAGCAGTTCAAACATAATGAACACTGAAGCTTTCTTT. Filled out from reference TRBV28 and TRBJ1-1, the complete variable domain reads DVKVTQSSRYLVKRTGEKVFLECVQDMDHENMFWYRQDPGLGLRLIYFSYDVKMKEKGDIPEGYSVSREKKERFSLILESASTNQTSMYLCASSSNIMNTEAFFGQGTRLTVV.

CDR3 DNA: TGTGCCAGCAGTGAACGGGTTGCTGGAAACACCATATATTTT. Its translation: CASSERVAGNTIYF. The chain has TRBV2 and TRBJ1-3; no reliable D call. Trimming cost V 2 bases and J 2 bases, with 7 bases left between them. In germline, CDR1 is SNHLY, CDR2 FYNNEI. The CDR3 has 14 amino acids.

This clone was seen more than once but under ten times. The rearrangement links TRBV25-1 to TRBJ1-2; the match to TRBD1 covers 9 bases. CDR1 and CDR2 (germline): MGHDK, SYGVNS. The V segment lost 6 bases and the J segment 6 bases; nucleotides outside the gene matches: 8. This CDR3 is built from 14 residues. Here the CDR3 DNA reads TGTGCCAGCAGGAAGACAGGGACAGGGAATGGCTACACCTTC. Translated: CASRKTGTGNGYTF.

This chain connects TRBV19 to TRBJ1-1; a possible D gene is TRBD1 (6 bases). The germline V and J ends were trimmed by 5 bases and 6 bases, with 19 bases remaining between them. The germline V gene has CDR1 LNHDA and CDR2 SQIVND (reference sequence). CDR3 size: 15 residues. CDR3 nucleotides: TGTGCCAGTAGTGCGCCGGGACACCTAGGCGCTGAAGCTTTCTTT. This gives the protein CASSAPGHLGAEAFF.

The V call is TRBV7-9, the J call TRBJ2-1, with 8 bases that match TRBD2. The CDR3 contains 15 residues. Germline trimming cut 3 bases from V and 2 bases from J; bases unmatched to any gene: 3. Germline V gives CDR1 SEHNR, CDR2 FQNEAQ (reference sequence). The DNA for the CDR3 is TGTGCCAGCAGCTTGCGGGAGGTCACCTACAATGAGCAGTTCTTC. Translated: CASSLREVTYNEQFF.